These 8 T cell receptor beta chains were sequenced from one sample in a study of cytomegalovirus exposure and HLA in healthy donors. Use of 60 Vbeta and 13 Jbeta primers characterized the PCR. The assay was immunoSEQ multiplex PCR, and TCRdb's table has in-frame clones only and misses some. In the table there are about 190,000 clones, around 75% of which are singletons. Sequencing input: PBMCs. These receptors all come from a woman younger than 45 in good health and CMV-seropositive.

The V call is TRBV6-6, the J call TRBJ2-2; the match to TRBD2 covers 10 bases. In germline, CDR1 is MNHNY, CDR2 SVGAGI (reference sequence). The CDR3 is made up of 15 amino acids. V was pared by 6 bases and J by 6 bases, with 7 bases of the junction left unmatched. The DNA for the CDR3 is TGTGCCAGCAGCAGCAGCGGGAGGGGATCCGGGGAGCTGTTTTTT. Translating gives CASSSSGRGSGELFF.

The J gene is TRBJ2-1, the V gene TRBV6-1; the match to TRBD1 covers 9 bases. The CDR3 is 15 amino acids. The germline CDR1 and CDR2 sequences are MNHNS and SASEGT. V gave up 5 bases and J gave up 7 bases; unmatched junction bases: 9. The chain's CDR3 is CASSSKGQGINEQFF. In nucleotides, the CDR3 is TGTGCCAGCAGTTCCAAGGGACAGGGAATAAATGAGCAGTTCTTC.

The chain has TRBV11-2 and TRBJ2-4, with D perhaps matching TRBD2 (5 bases). CDR3 length equals 16 residues. Trimming took off 4 bases at V and 3 bases at J, with 16 bases between the two ends. Germline V lookup: CDR1 SGHAT, CDR2 FQNNGV. DNA for the CDR3: TGTGCCAGCAGCTCGCTCAGGAGTCGGGGCAAAAACATTCAGTACTTC. Its translation is CASSSLRSRGKNIQYF.

The chain's CDR3 is CASSLEGTSGNEQFF. CDR3 nucleotide sequence: TGTGCCAGCAGCTTAGAAGGGACTAGCGGGAATGAGCAGTTCTTC. The rearrangement uses TRBV11-3 and TRBJ2-1; 12 bases fit TRBD2. CDR3 length: 15 amino acids. Germline loops: CDR1 SGHNT, CDR2 YENEEA. V lost 0 bases to trimming and J lost 7 bases; unmatched junction nucleotides: 1.

V usage is TRBV28 and J usage is TRBJ1-2; D may be TRBD1 (6 bases). V was shortened by 5 bases and J by 4 bases, with 20 bases between the two germline ends. The germline gives CDR1 MDHEN, CDR2 SYDVKM. This CDR3 has 16 amino acids. CDR3 protein: CASSAPDRKLFYGYTF. The CDR3 region has the DNA TGTGCCAGCAGTGCTCCGGACAGAAAGCTTTTCTATGGCTACACCTTC.

The chain employs TRBV27 and TRBJ2-3; 8 bases line up with TRBD2. The CDR3 runs 14 residues. The trim removed 7 bases at V and 2 bases at J, leaving 5 bases unmatched. In germline, CDR1 is MNHEY, CDR2 SMNVEV (reference sequence). The CDR3 loop is CASTLAGSTDTQYF. CDR3 nucleotides: TGTGCCAGCACCCTAGCGGGCTCCACAGATACGCAGTATTTT.

This rearrangement joins TRBV6-6 to TRBJ1-2; 9 nucleotides align to TRBD1. Per germline, CDR1 MNHNY and CDR2 SVGAGI (reference sequence). The CDR3 length is 15 residues. Trimming removed 2 bases from V and 7 bases from J; junction bases left unmatched: 8. This CDR3 reads CASSYGTGLASGYTF. CDR3 nucleotides: TGTGCCAGCAGTTACGGGACAGGGCTGGCGAGTGGCTACACCTTC.

This clone was counted only a few times. This chain links TRBV28 with TRBJ1-2; the D gene is possibly TRBD1 (6 bases). CDR1 MDHEN and CDR2 SYDVKM come from the germline V gene. This CDR3 is built from 14 residues. V was trimmed by 7 bases and J by 7 bases, leaving 19 bases between them. The CDR3 is CASTGGGRAGGYTF. In DNA, the CDR3 is TGTGCCAGCACCGGGGGGGGCCGCGCGGGTGGCTACACCTTC.